This TCR beta chain was captured by sequencing in a study of blood T cell repertoires in COVID-19. Germline loops: CDR1 MNHEY, CDR2 SVGAGI. This CDR3 has 15 residues. Trimming stripped 7 bases from V and 5 bases from J, with 20 bases between. Profiling relied on immunoSEQ multiplex PCR, and the TCRdb table lists in-frame clones only, not all of them. The sample carries over 200,000 clones, 83% recorded once. The gene calls are TRBV6-5 and TRBJ1-1, with a possible D match to TRBD1 (6 bases). The sample consisted of peripheral blood. The TCR originated in a woman younger than 45 with COVID-19, enrolled during active disease. CDR3 nucleotides: TGTGCCAGCACCTCGGGAAGAATTACAGGGACTGAAGCTTTCTTT. Amino acids: CASTSGRITGTEAFF.